This T cell receptor (beta chain) was profiled in a study of blood T cell repertoires in COVID-19 (dated by TCRdb to 2020 to 2021). For the wider study: Samples from collaborators originated in the United States, Italy and Spain and spanned both the acute and convalescent phases of COVID-19. Where HLA class I and class II types were available, the types were taken from metadata supplied by the sample provider, not from assay-based typing. Deeply sampled blood TCRbeta repertoires from subjects exposed to, actively infected with, or recovered from COVID-19 were included in the dataset. Nearly every sample came with metadata listing a de-identified subject ID, COVID-19 status, age in years and sex. The repertoires were released in a freely available public database intended as a resource for research on the immune response to SARS-CoV-2. The samples were drawn from two sources: the first 160 participants of the ongoing ImmuneRACE study, and 1,200 or so subjects contributed by 6 global collaborators. The prospective study material was composed of cDNA or gDNA derived from T cells, B-cell-depleted T cells, or PBMCs.

TCRbeta CDR3 regions were amplified from genomic DNA using the immunoSEQ Assay, a bias-controlled multiplex PCR. Concerning the study's data processing: The number of nucleated cells in each sample was estimated from the amplification of reference gene primers within the assay. Sequence reads were collapsed and filtered to measure the absolute abundance of every unique TCRbeta CDR3 rearrangement. For each sample, productive Simpson clonality was calculated as the square root of Simpson's diversity index across productive rearrangements. Held by TCRdb, this immuneACCESS table contains in-frame sequences only and omits some clones. Under half of the omission traces to an unresolved V gene where checked; the cause of the rest is unknown. For V, J and clone size, that table is used; D and trimming come from the DNA. In this sample the table shows around 290,000 clones, approximately 91% of which occur a single time. The top ten constitute approximately 1% of the sample.

The paper's findings and limits, for the study overall: How much clinical and demographic metadata was included differed by source and by participant, and the metadata was provided uncurated.

Enrolling through a virtual design, the prospective study's participants ranged in age from roughly 18 to 100 years and lived across 20 to 30 United States geographic areas. To assign participants to cohorts, the prospective study relied on clinical history that participants themselves reported in a screening survey and a study questionnaire. For ImmuneRACE Cohort 3, a participant was defined as recovered based on two consecutive negative NP/OP PCR tests, clearance by a healthcare professional, or resolution of symptoms. Each participant in the prospective study had whole blood, serum and a nasopharyngeal or oropharyngeal swab collected by mobile phlebotomists. Over a roughly 2-month period, participants in the prospective study had the option of providing additional blood draws and questionnaires. Before DNA extraction, blood samples from the prospective study were shipped at room temperature or frozen.

Points on this clone: The antigen it recognizes is unknown. Base qualities are missing; no much larger clone stands one base away.

V is reduced by 9 bases and J by 7 bases, leaving a spacing of 19 bases between them. The CDR3 runs 13 residues from the cysteine to the phenylalanine. Only the CDR3 DNA stays, 39 bases, in frame from base 1. The germline V gene (reference sequence) specifies MNHEY as CDR1 and SMNVEV as CDR2. The chain was built from TRBV27 and TRBJ2-7; possibly the D gene is TRBD1, per 7 matching bases. The clonotype was recovered from a woman aged 30 to 39 who had recovered from COVID-19. Material for sequencing was PBMCs or T cells enriched from blood (not recorded which). The CDR3 protein sequence reads: CASQETGRREQYF. The bases read TGTGCCAGTCAGGAGACAGGGAGGCGAGAGCAGTACTTC.